The 10 T cell receptor beta chains presented below share a single source sample, sequenced in a study of blood T cells in healthy people across ages. Primed by a sample-barcoded 5' primer and a J-beta primer mix, a second PCR proceeded for about 7 to 12 cycles. Each CDR3 protein is one row after TCRdb ran MiXCR on the 5' RACE reads. The sample lists 1 million or so distinct CDR3 sequences, around 25% occurring once. This same sample was also part of a study on T cells of mothers and their children.

The source material was blood. The receptors stem from a girl aged 2 to 9 in good health.

The sample holds many counts of this clonotype. The chain combines TRBV4-3 with TRBJ1-5; TRBD1 matches 10 bases. This CDR3 is 15 amino acids long. V dropped 0 bases and J dropped 7; count of bases not matched to a gene: 3. Per germline, CDR1 LGHNA and CDR2 YSLEER. For the CDR3, the DNA is TGCGCCAGCAGCCAAGATGGGACAGGGGCGCAGCCCCAGCATTTT. This encodes CASSQDGTGAQPQHF.

With regard to this clonotype: Mismatch with germline at one junction end may stem from a read error. The genes are TRBV7-2 and TRBJ2-3, with TRBD2 identical over 9 bases. The CDR3 loop spans 15 amino acids. The germline CDR1 and CDR2 sequences are SGHTA and FQGNSA. CDR3 region: CASRLAGDSTDTQYF. CDR3 sequence (DNA): TGTGCCAGCAGGTTAGCGGGGGACAGCACAGATACGCAGTATTTT. Complete variable domain (other parts from reference TRBV7-2 and TRBJ2-3): GAGVSQSPSNKVTEKGKDVELRCDPISGHTALYWYRQSLGQGLEFLIYFQGNSAPDKSGLPSDRFSAERTGGSVSTLTIQRTQQEDSAVYLCASRLAGDSTDTQYFGPGTRLTVL.

This clonotype was seen only a few times. The V call is TRBV9, the J call TRBJ1-1, with 10 bases fitting TRBD1. The germline V gene has CDR1 SGDLS and CDR2 YYNGEE. There are 18 residues in the CDR3. Losses at the gene ends were 4 bases for V and 4 bases for J; bases not matched to a gene: 16. CDR3 sequence: CASSRRQGATGGSTEAFF. The DNA for the CDR3 is TGTGCCAGCAGCCGAAGACAGGGGGCGACTGGAGGGAGCACTGAAGCTTTCTTT.

As for this clonotype: One end of the junction varies from germline; a read error may be responsible. CDR3 amino acids: CASRAVKAGANVPTF. CDR3 DNA: TGTGCCAGCAGGGCAGTTAAAGCTGGGGCCAACGTCCCGACTTTC. The V and J genes are TRBV6-5 and TRBJ2-6; tentative D call: TRBD1 (5 bases). The CDR3 extends over 15 amino acids. Germline V gene sequence: CDR1 MNHEY, CDR2 SVGAGI.

The rearrangement links TRBV4-3 to TRBJ1-2; 7 bases map to TRBD1. Looked up from germline, CDR1 is LGHNA and CDR2 is YSLEER. Unmatched junction bases numbered 7, after V lost 0 bases and J lost 3 bases. The CDR3 is made up of 16 amino acids. The CDR3 is CASSQEGTVGDYGYTF. The CDR3 bases are TGCGCCAGCAGCCAAGAGGGGACAGTGGGGGACTATGGCTACACCTTC.

The V gene is TRBV12-3 or TRBV12-4, the J gene TRBJ2-5; D might be TRBD2 (5 bases). The CDR3 consists of 13 residues. Trimming pared 6 bases from V and 3 bases from J, leaving 11 bases between. CDR3 bases: TGTGCCAGCAGAAGCGGTTGGGAAGAGACCCAGTACTTC. This gives the protein CASRSGWEETQYF.

The chain has TRBV20-1 and TRBJ2-5; D not resolved. CDR3 length: 12 residues. V was clipped by 5 bases and J by 5 bases, with 12 bases between them. Germline assignment: CDR1 DFQATT and CDR2 SNEGSKA (reference sequence). The CDR3 region has the DNA TGCAGTGCTGGCACCATAGAGGAGACCCAGTACTTC. Translating it yields CSAGTIEETQYF.

This clonotype appeared many times. V is TRBV29-1 and J is TRBJ1-2, with 9 bases identical to TRBD1. J gave up 8 bases and V 7 bases, and 11 bases lay outside the gene matches. This CDR3 has 13 amino acids. Germline-derived CDR1 and CDR2 are SQVTM and ANQGSEA. For the CDR3, the DNA is TGCAGCGCGGGACAGGGAACCTGGCTAGGCTACACCTTC. The encoded protein is CSAGQGTWLGYTF.

The chain has TRBV20-1 and TRBJ1-5, with D hard to call. The CDR3 loop spans 10 amino acids. Trimming removed 2 bases at V and 7 bases at J, with 3 bases between. CDR1 is DFQATT, CDR2 SNEGSKA, per germline (reference sequence). The CDR3 bases are TGCAGTGCTAGACAGCAGCCCCAGCATTTT. Encoded protein: CSARQQPQHF.

The J gene is TRBJ2-2, the V gene TRBV6-5, with 7 bases that match TRBD2. The CDR3 is 16 residues long. The ends lost 4 bases at V and 4 bases at J; junction bases unmatched: 9. Germline lookup yields CDR1 MNHEY and CDR2 SVGAGI. Here the CDR3 reads CASSSGRVDLTGELFF. CDR3 coding DNA: TGTGCCAGCAGTTCGGGGAGGGTCGACCTCACCGGGGAGCTGTTTTTT.